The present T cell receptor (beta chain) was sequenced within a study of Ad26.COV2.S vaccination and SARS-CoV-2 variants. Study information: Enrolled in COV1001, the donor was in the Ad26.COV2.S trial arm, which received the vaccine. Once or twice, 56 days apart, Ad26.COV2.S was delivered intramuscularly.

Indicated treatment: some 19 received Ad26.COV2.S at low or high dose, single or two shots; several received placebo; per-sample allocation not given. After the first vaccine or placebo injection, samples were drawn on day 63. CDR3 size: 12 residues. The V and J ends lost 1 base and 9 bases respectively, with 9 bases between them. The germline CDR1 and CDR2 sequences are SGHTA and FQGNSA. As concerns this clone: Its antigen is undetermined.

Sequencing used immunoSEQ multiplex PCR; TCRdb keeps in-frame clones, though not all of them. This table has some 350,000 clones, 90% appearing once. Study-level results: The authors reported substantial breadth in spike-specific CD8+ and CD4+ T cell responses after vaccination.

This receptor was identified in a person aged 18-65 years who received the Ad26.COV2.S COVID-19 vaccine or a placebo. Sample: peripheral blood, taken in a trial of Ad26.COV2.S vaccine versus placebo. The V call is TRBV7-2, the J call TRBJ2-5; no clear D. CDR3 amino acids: CASSLGSWAQYF. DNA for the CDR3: TGTGCCAGCAGCTTAGGGTCCTGGGCCCAGTACTTC. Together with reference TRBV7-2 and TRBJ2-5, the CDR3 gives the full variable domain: GAGVSQSPSNKVTEKGKDVELRCDPISGHTALYWYRQSLGQGLEFLIYFQGNSAPDKSGLPSDRFSAERTGGSVSTLTIQRTQQEDSAVYLCASSLGSWAQYFGPGTRLLVL.